These T cell receptor beta chains were read from a single sample in a study of shared clonotypes between healthy human individuals. Method: immunoSEQ multiplex PCR; TCRdb's copy keeps in-frame clones and lacks some. The profile shows a few million clones, just over 90% of them singletons. The source material was naive CD4+ T cells from PBMCs. Receptors originate from a man between 18 and 35 years old in good health. Some clones in this sample may be carry-over from other donors' samples. The CDR3 runs from the conserved cysteine through the conserved F or W. Each record gives: D gene, clone size, V gene, J gene, CDR3 protein, CDR3 DNA. A D gene is named only where the DNA matches it firmly. Not all rows give a size; the values are once, few, many and, for expanded clones, a class.

d_call: .
clone_size: .
v_call: TRBV27
j_call: TRBJ2-7
cdr3_aa: CASSLPRTYEQYF
cdr3_nt: TGTGCCAGCAGTTTACCCCGGACATACGAGCAGTACTTC

d_call: .
clone_size: .
v_call: TRBV28
j_call: TRBJ1-2
cdr3_aa: CASSAAWGYTF
cdr3_nt: TGTGCCAGCAGTGCCGCCTGGGGCTACACCTTC

d_call: .
clone_size: .
v_call: TRBV5-1
j_call: TRBJ2-3
cdr3_aa: CASRDPDTQYF
cdr3_nt: TGCGCCAGCAGAGACCCAGATACGCAGTATTTT

d_call: TRBD2
clone_size: .
v_call: TRBV9
j_call: TRBJ2-3
cdr3_aa: CASSVGTPWAGGADTQYF
cdr3_nt: TGTGCCAGCAGCGTAGGGACCCCCTGGGCGGGAGGCGCAGATACGCAGTATTTT

d_call: TRBD1
clone_size: once
v_call: TRBV6-6
j_call: TRBJ1-5
cdr3_aa: CASRKQGEVGQPQHF
cdr3_nt: TGTGCCAGCAGGAAACAGGGGGAGGTCGGTCAGCCCCAGCATTTT

d_call: TRBD1
clone_size: .
v_call: TRBV28
j_call: TRBJ1-3
cdr3_aa: CASSSAQARGGNTIYF
cdr3_nt: TGTGCCAGCAGTAGCGCACAGGCCAGGGGGGGAAACACCATATATTTT

d_call: .
clone_size: .
v_call: TRBV10-2
j_call: TRBJ2-7
cdr3_aa: CASSEVAGLHEQYF
cdr3_nt: TGCGCCAGCAGTGAGGTTGCAGGGTTGCACGAGCAGTACTTC

d_call: TRBD1
clone_size: .
v_call: TRBV11-2
j_call: TRBJ2-3
cdr3_aa: CASSSLGDRVPDTQYF
cdr3_nt: TGTGCCAGCAGCTCCCTAGGGGACAGGGTCCCAGATACGCAGTATTTT

d_call: TRBD1
clone_size: .
v_call: TRBV6-6
j_call: TRBJ2-5
cdr3_aa: CASSTHQGAQTQYF
cdr3_nt: TGTGCCAGCAGTACTCATCAGGGGGCGCAGACCCAGTACTTC

d_call: TRBD1
clone_size: .
v_call: TRBV7-9
j_call: TRBJ2-7
cdr3_aa: CASSLAGTGDYEQYF
cdr3_nt: TGTGCCAGCAGCTTAGCCGGGACAGGGGACTACGAGCAGTACTTC

d_call: .
clone_size: once
v_call: TRBV7-2
j_call: TRBJ2-1
cdr3_aa: CASSLVRYNEQFF
cdr3_nt: TGTGCCAGCAGCTTAGTACGGTACAATGAGCAGTTCTTC

d_call: TRBD1
clone_size: once
v_call: TRBV28
j_call: TRBJ2-1
cdr3_aa: CASRAWDRAYNEQFF
cdr3_nt: TGTGCCAGCAGGGCCTGGGACAGGGCCTACAATGAGCAGTTCTTC

d_call: TRBD1
clone_size: .
v_call: TRBV7-9
j_call: TRBJ1-4
cdr3_aa: CASSGLRGVVTNEKLFF
cdr3_nt: TGTGCCAGCAGCGGACTCAGGGGGGTAGTGACTAATGAAAAACTGTTTTTT

d_call: .
clone_size: .
v_call: TRBV5-4
j_call: TRBJ2-3
cdr3_aa: CASSVQGGSTDTQYF
cdr3_nt: TGTGCCAGCAGCGTACAGGGGGGGAGCACAGATACGCAGTATTTT

d_call: .
clone_size: few
v_call: TRBV5-4
j_call: TRBJ1-2
cdr3_aa: CASSSKDSYGYTF
cdr3_nt: TGTGCCAGCAGCTCCAAGGATAGCTATGGCTACACCTTC

d_call: TRBD1
clone_size: .
v_call: TRBV28
j_call: TRBJ1-2
cdr3_aa: CASSTGGMSGYTF
cdr3_nt: TGTGCCAGCAGTACAGGGGGGATGAGTGGCTACACCTTC

d_call: TRBD1
clone_size: .
v_call: TRBV7-2
j_call: TRBJ2-7
cdr3_aa: CASSWTGTGGSYEQYF
cdr3_nt: TGTGCCAGCAGCTGGACCGGGACAGGGGGCTCCTACGAGCAGTACTTC

d_call: .
clone_size: .
v_call: TRBV5-1
j_call: TRBJ2-7
cdr3_aa: CASSLFQASYEQYF
cdr3_nt: TGCGCCAGCAGCTTGTTTCAGGCATCCTACGAGCAGTACTTC

d_call: .
clone_size: once
v_call: TRBV27
j_call: TRBJ2-2
cdr3_aa: CASSLLVGWGTEIGTGELFF
cdr3_nt: TGTGCCAGCAGTTTATTGGTGGGGTGGGGCACAGAGATCGGGACCGGGGAGCTGTTTTTT

d_call: .
clone_size: once
v_call: TRBV28
j_call: TRBJ2-7
cdr3_aa: CASSLGGGLYEQYF
cdr3_nt: TGTGCCAGCAGTTTAGGAGGGGGCCTCTACGAGCAGTACTTC

d_call: .
clone_size: few
v_call: TRBV29-1
j_call: TRBJ1-1
cdr3_aa: CSAVGDEAFF
cdr3_nt: TGCAGCGCGGTTGGTGATGAAGCTTTCTTT

d_call: .
clone_size: .
v_call: TRBV29-1
j_call: TRBJ1-5
cdr3_aa: CSVGHSNQPQHF
cdr3_nt: TGCAGCGTTGGACATAGCAATCAGCCCCAGCATTTT

d_call: TRBD1
clone_size: .
v_call: TRBV7-8
j_call: TRBJ1-2
cdr3_aa: CASSSTGGAPYGYTF
cdr3_nt: TGTGCCAGCAGCTCGACAGGGGGCGCTCCCTATGGCTACACCTTC

d_call: TRBD1
clone_size: .
v_call: TRBV5-1
j_call: TRBJ2-7
cdr3_aa: CASSLGQGAQEQYF
cdr3_nt: TGCGCCAGCAGCTTGGGGCAGGGGGCGCAAGAGCAGTACTTC

d_call: .
clone_size: .
v_call: TRBV2
j_call: TRBJ2-5
cdr3_aa: CASSWTHRGETQYF
cdr3_nt: TGTGCCAGCAGTTGGACCCACCGGGGAGAGACCCAGTACTTC

d_call: TRBD1
clone_size: .
v_call: TRBV7-2
j_call: TRBJ2-1
cdr3_aa: CASGPQGQRYNEQFF
cdr3_nt: TGTGCCAGCGGACCACAGGGGCAGCGTTACAATGAGCAGTTCTTC

d_call: .
clone_size: .
v_call: TRBV6-1
j_call: TRBJ2-3
cdr3_aa: CASSENSRVRVDTQYF
cdr3_nt: TGTGCCAGCAGTGAAAATTCGCGGGTGAGGGTGGATACGCAGTATTTT

d_call: .
clone_size: .
v_call: TRBV18
j_call: TRBJ1-1
cdr3_aa: CASSWLATEAFF
cdr3_nt: TGTGCCAGCTCATGGCTTGCAACTGAAGCTTTCTTT

d_call: .
clone_size: .
v_call: TRBV7-3
j_call: TRBJ2-5
cdr3_aa: CASSHGRAAQETQYF
cdr3_nt: TGTGCCAGCAGCCACGGCAGGGCGGCCCAAGAGACCCAGTACTTC

d_call: .
clone_size: .
v_call: TRBV18
j_call: TRBJ2-1
cdr3_aa: CASSPFISGGDEQFF
cdr3_nt: TGTGCCAGCTCACCGTTCATATCGGGTGGCGATGAGCAGTTCTTC

d_call: TRBD1
clone_size: .
v_call: TRBV25-1
j_call: TRBJ2-7
cdr3_aa: CASSDYPGTGGEQYF
cdr3_nt: TGTGCCAGCAGTGACTACCCCGGGACAGGGGGTGAGCAGTACTTC

d_call: .
clone_size: .
v_call: TRBV29-1
j_call: TRBJ1-2
cdr3_aa: CSAPKNGDMGYTF
cdr3_nt: TGCAGCGCGCCCAAAAACGGGGATATGGGCTACACCTTC

d_call: .
clone_size: .
v_call: TRBV19
j_call: TRBJ2-7
cdr3_aa: CASSTRDLTYEQYF
cdr3_nt: TGTGCCAGTAGTACACGGGACTTGACATACGAGCAGTACTTC

d_call: TRBD2
clone_size: .
v_call: TRBV4-2
j_call: TRBJ2-5
cdr3_aa: CASSQEASGIVETQYF
cdr3_nt: TGTGCCAGCAGCCAAGAGGCTAGCGGGATTGTTGAGACCCAGTACTTC

d_call: TRBD1
clone_size: .
v_call: TRBV9
j_call: TRBJ2-1
cdr3_aa: CASSRQGARDEQFF
cdr3_nt: TGTGCCAGCAGCAGGCAGGGGGCTCGGGATGAGCAGTTCTTC

d_call: .
clone_size: .
v_call: TRBV7-2
j_call: TRBJ1-4
cdr3_aa: CASSRGRGEKLFF
cdr3_nt: TGTGCCTCCTCTCGGGGAAGGGGTGAAAAACTGTTTTTT

d_call: .
clone_size: .
v_call: TRBV4-1
j_call: TRBJ2-7
cdr3_aa: CASSPSRDGSYEQYF
cdr3_nt: TGCGCCAGCAGCCCTTCCCGGGACGGGTCCTACGAGCAGTACTTC